The next 6 T cell receptor beta chains were all read from a single sample in a study of T cells in Graves' hyperthyroidism and ophthalmopathy. The investigators amplified TCR beta CDR3 regions from RNA transcripts. The TCR CDR3 was amplified in a first-round RT-PCR using the HTBI primer set. MiXCR was run by TCRdb on the multiplex PCR reads, yielding one entry per CDR3 protein. The data contain about 290,000 distinct CDR3 sequences, roughly 15% of them singletons. Sample: blood. The receptors here all came from a woman aged 40 to 50 with Graves' hyperthyroidism.

This clonotype was seen repeatedly, ten times or more. The chain uses TRBV6-6 and TRBJ1-6, with D possibly being TRBD1 (5 bases). The CDR3 spans 17 residues. From germline, CDR1 is MNHNY and CDR2 SVGAGI (reference sequence). The V gene lost 3 bases and the J gene lost 7 bases, with 19 bases spanning the gap. CDR3 in DNA: TGTGCCAGCAGTTATTTCCTTCGGGCAGGGCCCAATTCACCCCTCCACTTT. It codes for CASSYFLRAGPNSPLHF.

This clonotype was observed at least ten times. The chain uses TRBV7-8 and TRBJ1-1; weak D call: TRBD1 (5 bases). From germline, CDR1 is SGHVS and CDR2 FQNEAQ. V lost 1 base and J 4 bases, leaving 10 bases between the germline ends. CDR3 length: 14 residues. As DNA, the CDR3 is TGTGCCAGCAGCTTAGTCGGGGGGGGCACTGAAGCTTTCTTT. It yields the protein CASSLVGGGTEAFF.

This clonotype was seen only a few times. The chain uses TRBV19 and TRBJ1-5; 8 nucleotides align to TRBD1. Germline CDR1 and CDR2: LNHDA and SQIVND (reference sequence). The CDR3 loop spans 16 amino acids. The V segment lost 5 bases and the J segment 5 bases; nucleotides outside the gene matches: 11. CDR3 coding DNA: TGTGCCAGTAGTTCCCCCTGGGACAGGTACTATCAGCCCCAGCATTTT. It yields the protein CASSSPWDRYYQPQHF.

This clonotype was seen repeatedly, ten times or more. This rearrangement joins TRBV14 to TRBJ1-2, with D perhaps TRBD1 (5 bases). V was cut by 4 bases and J by 7 bases, with 16 bases left in between. Germline V gene data show CDR1 as SGHDN and CDR2 as FVKESK. This CDR3 has 14 residues. The CDR3 bases are TGTGCCAGCAGCCCCCGGGGCCCAGGGAGTGGCTACACCTTC. Translation: CASSPRGPGSGYTF.

V is TRBV24-1 and J is TRBJ2-7, with 9 nucleotides matching TRBD1. The CDR3 is made up of 13 amino acids. Trimming took 9 bases from V and 1 from J; bases not matched to a gene: 3. The germline V gene encodes CDR1 KGHDR and CDR2 SFDVKD. In nucleotides, the CDR3 is TGTGCCACCCGGGACAGGGAGTCCTACGAGCAGTACTTC. This gives the protein CATRDRESYEQYF.

This clonotype has a count of ten or more. The chain links TRBV6-1 to TRBJ1-5; D is unclear. The CDR3 sequence is 13 residues long. The germline V gene encodes CDR1 MNHNS and CDR2 SASEGT. With 8 bases removed from V and 2 bases from J, the gap between germline ends came to 10 bases. The CDR3 is CASAGSGNQPQHF. Here the CDR3 DNA reads TGTGCCAGCGCCGGCAGCGGCAATCAGCCCCAGCATTTT.